The source of this T cell receptor (beta chain) is a study of identical twins. CDR3 size: 14 residues. The germline V gene encodes CDR1 DFQATT and CDR2 SNEGSKA (reference sequence). After removal of 6 bases from V and 7 bases from J, the junction contained 8 bases not matched to a gene. Using its own MiXCR run on the 5' RACE reads, TCRdb lists one record per CDR3 protein. Here the sample spans 1.5 million to 2 million distinct CDR3 sequences, about 31% being singletons. The V gene is TRBV20-1, the J gene TRBJ2-1; 11 bases are a match to TRBD2. The TCR sequence derives from a newborn girl in good health. The sequenced material came from cord blood. In nucleotides, the CDR3 is TGCAGTGCCCCAACTAGCGGGAGTTTGAATGAGCAGTTCTTC. It specifies CSAPTSGSLNEQFF.